These 22 T cell receptor beta chains share one sample of origin, sequenced in a study of T cell repertoires in cytomegalovirus infection. MiXCR, run by TCRdb on the reads, gives a single entry per CDR3 protein. The sample includes about 220,000 distinct CDR3 sequences, less than 50% of them seen just once. These TCRs are of unknown antigen specificity. This material consisted of CD8+ T cells from cultured PBMCs, taken from culture after CMV antigen stimulation. The receptors were sampled from a human donor in good health (CMV status not recorded). Some clones in this sample may be carry-over from other donors' samples.

The chain joins TRBV7-4 to TRBJ2-1, with a possible D match to TRBD2 (6 bases). Germline V gives CDR1 SGHVT, CDR2 SQSDAQ. The CDR3 consists of 13 residues. V shed 10 bases and J shed 5 bases, with 15 bases lying between them. The CDR3 sequence: CATSWGGNNEQFF. As DNA, the CDR3 is TGTGCCACATCCTGGGGCGGGAACAATGAGCAGTTCTTC.

The CDR3 protein is CASSSNRGLNTGELFF. The CDR3 DNA sequence: TGTGCCAGCAGCTCGAACAGGGGGCTTAACACCGGGGAGCTGTTTTTT. The V and J genes are TRBV11-1 and TRBJ2-2; 9 bases match TRBD1. The length of the CDR3 is 16 residues. Per germline, CDR1 SGHAT and CDR2 FQDESV (reference sequence). Unmatched junction bases numbered 5, after V lost 4 bases and J lost 2 bases.

This clonotype was detected many times. The chain joins TRBV3-1 to TRBJ1-1, with D tentatively TRBD1 (5 bases). V dropped 6 bases and J dropped 4 bases, with 15 bases sitting between them. The CDR3 is 14 residues long. Germline V gives CDR1 LGHDT, CDR2 YNNKEL (reference sequence). CDR3 in amino acids: CASRDNIAATEAFF. As DNA, the CDR3 is TGTGCCAGCAGGGACAACATCGCCGCCACTGAAGCTTTCTTT.

This clonotype was counted only a few times. The genes are TRBV6-1 and TRBJ2-1; D is perhaps TRBD1 (6 bases). The V gene lost 7 bases and the J gene lost 5 bases, with 21 bases spanning the gap. This CDR3 has 16 residues. Germline V lookup: CDR1 MNHNS, CDR2 SASEGT. CDR3 in amino acids: CASTKELRTVHNEQFF. DNA of the CDR3: TGTGCCAGCACTAAAGAGCTACGGACAGTCCACAATGAGCAGTTCTTC.

This clonotype was detected ten times or more. This CDR3 reads CASSLPAGTGGYTF. Written as DNA, the CDR3 is TGTGCCAGCAGCTTACCAGCCGGGACAGGGGGCTACACCTTC. V is TRBV7-2 and J is TRBJ1-2; 9 positions match TRBD1. J was trimmed by 8 bases and V by 2 bases; bases with no gene match: 6. CDR1 and CDR2 (germline): SGHTA, FQGNSA. CDR3 length: 14 residues.

The chain carries TRBV28 and TRBJ2-7; tentatively, D is TRBD2 (5 bases). The germline V and J ends were trimmed by 2 bases and 0 bases, with 20 bases remaining between them. The CDR3 has 18 residues. Germline values: CDR1 MDHEN, CDR2 SYDVKM. CDR3 sequence (DNA): TGTGCCAGCAGTTTAACCCCCACAGTGCGGGTAACCTCCTACGAGCAGTACTTC. Translated, it gives CASSLTPTVRVTSYEQYF.

The rearrangement joins TRBV7-4 to TRBJ1-2; 10 nucleotides line up with TRBD1. J gave up 5 bases and V 5 bases, and 5 bases lay outside the gene matches. This CDR3 spans 14 amino acids. Per germline, CDR1 SGHVT and CDR2 SQSDAQ. The CDR3 nucleotides are TGTGCCAGCAGCAACTGGGACAGGGGTTATGGCTACACCTTC. Translated, it gives CASSNWDRGYGYTF.

This clonotype has just a few counts. J is TRBJ2-1 and V is TRBV24-1; a possible D gene is TRBD2 (6 bases). The ends were cut back, 4 bases at V and 1 base at J, with 16 bases in the middle. The germline V gene encodes CDR1 KGHDR and CDR2 SFDVKD. The CDR3 runs 17 residues. CDR3 protein: CATSDRTIGASYNEQFF. CDR3 nucleotide sequence: TGTGCCACCAGTGACAGGACTATTGGGGCTTCCTACAATGAGCAGTTCTTC.

The CDR3 here is CASSYSRTSSYNEQFF. In DNA form, the CDR3 reads TGTGCCAGCAGTTACTCGAGGACTAGCAGCTACAATGAGCAGTTCTTC. The rearrangement links TRBV6-2 or TRBV6-3 to TRBJ2-1, with 8 bases fitting TRBD2. CDR1 and CDR2 (germline): MNHEY, SVGEGT. The CDR3 consists of 16 residues. The junction had 4 bases not matched to a gene; V was cut back by 0 bases and J by 3 bases.

This clonotype was seen more than once but under ten times. This rearrangement joins TRBV5-1 to TRBJ2-2; 8 bases are a match to TRBD1. This CDR3 spans 16 amino acids. Per germline, CDR1 SGHRS and CDR2 YFSETQ. V lost 0 bases, J lost 2 bases, and 3 bases stayed unmatched. The CDR3 DNA follows: TGCGCCAGCAGCTTGGGGGACAGGACTAACACCGGGGAGCTGTTTTTT. Translating it yields CASSLGDRTNTGELFF. Using reference TRBV5-1 and TRBJ2-2 for the parts outside the CDR3, the full variable domain is KAGVTQTPRYLIKTRGQQVTLSCSPISGHRSVSWYQQTPGQGLQFLFEYFSETQRNKGNFPGRFSGRQFSNSRSEMNVSTLELGDSALYLCASSLGDRTNTGELFFGEGSRLTVL.

The genes are TRBV10-3 and TRBJ2-2; D is possibly TRBD2 (5 bases). CDR1 and CDR2 from the germline V gene are ENHRY and SYGVKD. This CDR3 has 14 residues. The germline V and J ends were trimmed by 10 bases and 1 base, with 13 bases remaining between them. DNA of the CDR3: TGTGCCACCCGGGATCGACTGAACACCGGGGAGCTGTTTTTT. It codes for CATRDRLNTGELFF.

This clonotype has more than one count but fewer than ten. CDR3: CASSIRRGESYNEQFF. The CDR3 nucleotides are TGTGCCAGTAGTATTCGGCGGGGAGAGTCCTACAATGAGCAGTTCTTC. This rearrangement joins TRBV19 to TRBJ2-1; D is possibly TRBD2 (6 bases). The CDR3 is 16 residues long. The V end lost 3 bases, the J end lost 1 base, and 13 bases lay between the germline ends. From germline, CDR1 is LNHDA and CDR2 SQIVND (reference sequence).

The chain uses TRBV12-3 or TRBV12-4 and TRBJ1-2, with 9 nucleotides matching TRBD1. V was pared by 3 bases and J by 7 bases, with 12 bases of the junction left unmatched. The CDR3 consists of 16 residues. In DNA form, the CDR3 reads TGTGCCAGCAGTTTGGGGACAGGGTTATTATCTGGTGGCTACACCTTC. Translated: CASSLGTGLLSGGYTF.

Only a few counts were recorded for this clonotype. The chain links TRBV6-6 to TRBJ1-1, with D tentatively TRBD1 (6 bases). Germline CDR1 and CDR2: MNHNY and SVGAGI (reference sequence). Trimming left V 6 bases short and J 0 bases short, with 11 bases between. This CDR3 comprises 14 residues. CDR3 DNA sequence: TGTGCCAGCAGGGAGGGACACATGAACACTGAAGCTTTCTTT. Translated, it gives CASREGHMNTEAFF.

This clonotype was seen a handful of times. The chain uses TRBV7-8 and TRBJ2-3; no clear D. Per the germline V gene, CDR1 is SGHVS and CDR2 is FQNEAQ. This CDR3 comprises 13 residues. V dropped 4 bases and J dropped 5 bases, with 10 bases sitting between them. CDR3 residues: CASSSQVGDTQYF. For the CDR3, the DNA is TGTGCCAGCAGCTCCCAGGTTGGAGATACGCAGTATTTT.

This clonotype was detected only a few times. This rearrangement joins TRBV12-3 or TRBV12-4 to TRBJ2-2; D is ambiguous. The ends were cut back, 0 bases at V and 6 bases at J, with 11 bases in the middle. The CDR3 is 15 residues long. The CDR3 sequence: CASSLAIPKAGELFF. The CDR3 DNA is TGTGCCAGCAGTTTAGCTATCCCTAAGGCCGGGGAGCTGTTTTTT.

The table lists this clonotype with a few counts. This chain joins TRBV3-1 and TRBJ1-6, with unresolved D. Trimming took 4 bases from V and 3 from J, leaving 7 bases between them. This CDR3 region has 14 residues. The germline CDR1 and CDR2 sequences are LGHDT and YNNKEL (reference sequence). The CDR3: CASSRYRYNSPLHF. The CDR3 DNA reads as TGTGCCAGCAGCCGATACCGCTATAATTCACCCCTCCACTTT.

The genes are TRBV7-6 and TRBJ1-1; a possible D gene is TRBD1 (5 bases). Germline CDR1 is SGHVS and CDR2 is FNYEAQ. V lost 4 bases to trimming and J lost 3 bases, with 12 bases between them. This CDR3 is built from 14 residues. CDR3 DNA sequence: TGTGCCAGCAGCTCCAGGGTGGTGGACACTGAAGCTTTCTTT. This sequence encodes CASSSRVVDTEAFF.

This chain connects TRBV2 to TRBJ1-2; D ambiguous. This CDR3 region has 14 residues. Per germline, CDR1 SNHLY and CDR2 FYNNEI. Trimming pared 10 bases from V and 4 bases from J, leaving 19 bases between. The CDR3 protein is CATYVHGRPYGYTF. The CDR3 coding sequence is TGTGCCACCTATGTTCACGGGAGGCCCTATGGCTACACCTTC.

CDR3 sequence reads: CASSFAQLLAPTDTQYF. Here the CDR3 DNA reads TGTGCCAGCAGTTTTGCCCAGCTACTAGCACCCACAGATACGCAGTATTTT. The rearrangement uses TRBV28 and TRBJ2-3, with D possibly TRBD2 on 6 matching bases. This CDR3 has 17 residues. The germline V and J ends were trimmed by 3 bases and 2 bases, with 18 bases remaining between them. Germline V gene sequence: CDR1 MDHEN, CDR2 SYDVKM.

In this sample, this clonotype turned up a few times. This chain links TRBV7-2 with TRBJ2-5; 7 positions agree with TRBD2. Trimming took 5 bases from V and 1 from J; bases not matched to a gene: 13. The CDR3 totals 17 residues. Germline V gives CDR1 SGHTA, CDR2 FQGNSA. CDR3 sequence: CASSPNRDGRIQETQYF. DNA for the CDR3: TGTGCCAGCAGCCCCAATCGGGACGGGAGGATCCAAGAGACCCAGTACTTC.

V usage is TRBV11-3 and J usage is TRBJ2-1; D gene uncertain. From germline, CDR1 is SGHNT and CDR2 YENEEA. This CDR3 contains 12 residues. Trimming shortened V by 6 bases and J by 5 bases, and 8 bases separated the two germline ends. This chain's CDR3 is CASRETHNEQFF. Here the CDR3 DNA reads TGTGCCAGCAGGGAGACACACAATGAGCAGTTCTTC.